This T cell receptor (beta chain) was documented in a study of blood T cell repertoires in COVID-19. Turning to the study itself: T cells, B-cell-depleted T cells, or PBMCs supplied cDNA or gDNA.

In the authors' workflow: From reference gene primer amplification, estimates of nucleated cell counts were derived. This table comes from immunoSEQ multiplex PCR, and its TCRdb copy is limited to in-frame clones, with some not included. The V and J calls and clone size are taken from that table; D and trimming were inferred from the DNA. Here the sample spans fewer than 250,000 clones, 82% being singletons. This CDR3 region has 17 residues. The sequencing input was peripheral blood. This TCR derives from a woman aged 70-85 years with acute or convalescent COVID-19. The chain has TRBV12-2 and TRBJ2-2; whether TRBD1, the table's D call, matches the DNA was not checked. TRBV12-2 is marked as a pseudogene. CDR3 sequence reads: CASRFYPGQGPYGELFF. DNA for the CDR3: TGTGCAAGTCGCTTTTACCCGGGACAGGGGCCCTACGGGGAGCTGTTTTTT.